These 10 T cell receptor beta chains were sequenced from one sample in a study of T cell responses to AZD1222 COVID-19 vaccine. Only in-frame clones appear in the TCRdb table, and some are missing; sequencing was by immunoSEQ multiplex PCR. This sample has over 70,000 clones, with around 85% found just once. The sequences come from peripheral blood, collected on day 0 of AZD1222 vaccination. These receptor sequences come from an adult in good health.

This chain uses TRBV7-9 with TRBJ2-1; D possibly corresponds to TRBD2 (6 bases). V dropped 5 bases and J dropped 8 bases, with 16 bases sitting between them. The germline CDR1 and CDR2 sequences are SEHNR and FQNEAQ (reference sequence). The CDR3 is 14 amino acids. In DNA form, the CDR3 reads TGTGCCAGCAGCCCCGGGACTGATGCTGATGAGCAGTTCTTC. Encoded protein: CASSPGTDADEQFF.

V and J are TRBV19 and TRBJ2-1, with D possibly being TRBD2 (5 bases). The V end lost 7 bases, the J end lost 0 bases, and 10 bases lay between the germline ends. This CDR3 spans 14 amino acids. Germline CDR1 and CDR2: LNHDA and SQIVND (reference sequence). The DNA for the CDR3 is TGTGCCAGTAAGGAGGTTTTCTCCTACAATGAGCAGTTCTTC. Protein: CASKEVFSYNEQFF.

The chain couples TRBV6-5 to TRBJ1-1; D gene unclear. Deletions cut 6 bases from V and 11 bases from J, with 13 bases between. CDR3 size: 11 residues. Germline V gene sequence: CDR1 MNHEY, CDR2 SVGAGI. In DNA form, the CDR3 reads TGTGCCAGCAGGACCGAGCTTGAGGCTTTCTTT. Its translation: CASRTELEAFF.

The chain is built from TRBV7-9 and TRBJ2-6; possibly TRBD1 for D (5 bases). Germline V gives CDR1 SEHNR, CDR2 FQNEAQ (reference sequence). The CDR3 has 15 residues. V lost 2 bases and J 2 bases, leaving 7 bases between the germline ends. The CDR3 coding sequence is TGTGCCAGCAGCTTATTGGGGCCTGGGGCCAACGTCCTGACTTTC. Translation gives CASSLLGPGANVLTF.

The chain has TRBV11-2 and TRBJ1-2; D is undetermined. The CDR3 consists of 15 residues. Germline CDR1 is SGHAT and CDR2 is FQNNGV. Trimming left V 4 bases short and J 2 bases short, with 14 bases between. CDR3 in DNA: TGTGCCAGCAGCTCCTCCTTCGCGGGGAACTATGGCTACACCTTC. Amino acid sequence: CASSSSFAGNYGYTF.

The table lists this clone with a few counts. CDR3: CASCPQFSGNTIYF. CDR3 nucleotides: TGTGCCAGCTGTCCTCAGTTCTCTGGAAACACCATATATTTT. V is TRBV6-5 and J is TRBJ1-3; no clear D. The CDR3 extends over 14 amino acids. The germline gives CDR1 MNHEY, CDR2 SVGAGI. Trimming pared 8 bases from V and 0 bases from J, leaving 11 bases between.

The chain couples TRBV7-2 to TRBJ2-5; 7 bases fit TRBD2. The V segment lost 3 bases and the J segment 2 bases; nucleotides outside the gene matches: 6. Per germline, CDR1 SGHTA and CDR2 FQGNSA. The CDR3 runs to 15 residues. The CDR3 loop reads CASSFLGRDQETQYF. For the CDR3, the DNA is TGTGCCAGCAGCTTTTTGGGGAGGGATCAAGAGACCCAGTACTTC. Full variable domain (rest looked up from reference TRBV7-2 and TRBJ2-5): GAGVSQSPSNKVTEKGKDVELRCDPISGHTALYWYRQSLGQGLEFLIYFQGNSAPDKSGLPSDRFSAERTGGSVSTLTIQRTQQEDSAVYLCASSFLGRDQETQYFGPGTRLLVL.

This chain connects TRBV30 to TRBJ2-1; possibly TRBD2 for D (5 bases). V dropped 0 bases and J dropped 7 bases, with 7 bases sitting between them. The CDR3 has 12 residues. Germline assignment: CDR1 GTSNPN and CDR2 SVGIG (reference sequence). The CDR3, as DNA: TGTGCCTGGAGTGTGACGGGGAATGAGCAGTTCTTC. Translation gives CAWSVTGNEQFF. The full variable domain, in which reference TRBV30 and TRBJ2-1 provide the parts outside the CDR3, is SQTIHQWPATLVQPVGSPLSLECTVEGTSNPNLYWYRQAAGRGLQLLFYSVGIGQISSEVPQNLSASRPQDRQFILSSKKLLLSDSGFYLCAWSVTGNEQFFGPGTRLTVL.

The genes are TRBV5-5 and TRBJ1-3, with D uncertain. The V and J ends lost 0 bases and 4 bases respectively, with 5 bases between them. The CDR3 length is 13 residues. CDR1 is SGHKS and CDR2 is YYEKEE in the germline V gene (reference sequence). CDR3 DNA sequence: TGTGCCAGCAGCTTGGCGGAGGGAAACACCATATATTTT. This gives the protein CASSLAEGNTIYF.

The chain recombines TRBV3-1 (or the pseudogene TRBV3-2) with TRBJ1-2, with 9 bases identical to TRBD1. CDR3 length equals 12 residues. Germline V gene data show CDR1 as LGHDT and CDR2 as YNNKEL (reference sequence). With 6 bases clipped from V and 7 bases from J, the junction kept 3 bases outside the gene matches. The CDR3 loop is CASSRTGAGYTF. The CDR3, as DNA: TGTGCCAGCAGTCGGACAGGGGCTGGCTACACCTTC.